This is a list of T cell receptor beta chains from one sample in a study of T cell responses to AZD1222 COVID-19 vaccine. The protocol was immunoSEQ multiplex PCR, while the TCRdb copy is restricted to in-frame clones and leaves out a portion. The table lists 90,000 to 95,000 clones, 85% to 90% of them singletons. The specimen was peripheral blood, collected 28 days after the second AZD1222 dose. These receptors originate from an adult who received the AZD1222 COVID-19 vaccine. Both conserved end residues are part of each CDR3. A D gene is named only where the DNA matches it firmly. The size of a clone is reported for some rows only, either as once, few or many, or as a class for expanded clones.

v_call: TRBV4-1
clone_size: -
d_call: TRBD1
j_call: TRBJ1-5
cdr3_nt: TGCGCCAGCAGCCAAGATCATAGACAGGGGAGGCAGCCCCAGCATTTT
cdr3_aa: CASSQDHRQGRQPQHF

v_call: TRBV6-2/TRBV6-3
clone_size: -
d_call: -
j_call: TRBJ1-4
cdr3_nt: TGTGCCAGCAGTTACTCGACTAATCCACGCAGTGATAAACTGTTTTTT
cdr3_aa: CASSYSTNPRSDKLFF

v_call: TRBV5-6
clone_size: -
d_call: TRBD1
j_call: TRBJ1-2
cdr3_nt: TGTGCCAGCAGCTTGGCATGGGACAGGGGGCGCGGAAGCTATGGCTACACCTTC
cdr3_aa: CASSLAWDRGRGSYGYTF

v_call: TRBV19
clone_size: -
d_call: -
j_call: TRBJ1-5
cdr3_nt: TGTGCCAGTAGTATAGGACCCAGGGGTAATCAGCCCCAGCATTTT
cdr3_aa: CASSIGPRGNQPQHF

v_call: TRBV19
clone_size: -
d_call: TRBD1
j_call: TRBJ1-4
cdr3_nt: TGTGCCAGTAGTACCCCCTGGGTAGGGGGACAGCATAATGAAAAACTGTTTTTT
cdr3_aa: CASSTPWVGGQHNEKLFF

v_call: TRBV13
clone_size: -
d_call: TRBD2
j_call: TRBJ2-3
cdr3_nt: TGTGCCAGCAGCTTAGCGACTAGCGGGGGAACAGATACGCAGTATTTT
cdr3_aa: CASSLATSGGTDTQYF

v_call: TRBV29-1
clone_size: -
d_call: TRBD2
j_call: TRBJ2-1
cdr3_nt: TGCAGCGTTGCCGGGACTAGCACATCCTACAATGAGCAGTTCTTC
cdr3_aa: CSVAGTSTSYNEQFF

v_call: TRBV2
clone_size: -
d_call: -
j_call: TRBJ2-5
cdr3_nt: TGTGCCAGCAGTGCATCAGAGACCCAGTACTTC
cdr3_aa: CASSASETQYF

v_call: TRBV5-1
clone_size: -
d_call: TRBD1
j_call: TRBJ1-6
cdr3_nt: TGCGCCAGCAGCTTATCAGGGGGCGGCAATTCACCCCTCCACTTT
cdr3_aa: CASSLSGGGNSPLHF

v_call: TRBV2
clone_size: -
d_call: -
j_call: TRBJ2-7
cdr3_nt: TGTGCCAGCAACCCGGGCGCCACCTACGAGCAGTACTTC
cdr3_aa: CASNPGATYEQYF

v_call: TRBV6-6
clone_size: -
d_call: -
j_call: TRBJ2-7
cdr3_nt: TGTGCCAGCAGTTACCCCTCGGCAGGGGCTTCCTACGAGCAGTACTTC
cdr3_aa: CASSYPSAGASYEQYF

v_call: TRBV19
clone_size: -
d_call: -
j_call: TRBJ1-2
cdr3_nt: TGTGCCAGTAGCCTATTTAACTATGGCTACACCTTC
cdr3_aa: CASSLFNYGYTF

v_call: TRBV30
clone_size: -
d_call: -
j_call: TRBJ2-7
cdr3_nt: TGTGCCTGGAGTCGGATGGCCGCCTACGAGCAGTACTTC
cdr3_aa: CAWSRMAAYEQYF

v_call: TRBV5-6
clone_size: once
d_call: -
j_call: TRBJ1-2
cdr3_nt: TGTGCCAGCAGCTCAGCCAGCAACTATGGCTACACCTTC
cdr3_aa: CASSSASNYGYTF

v_call: TRBV6-5
clone_size: -
d_call: TRBD1
j_call: TRBJ1-6
cdr3_nt: TGTGCCAGCAGCCTAGACAGGGACTCACCCCTCCACTTT
cdr3_aa: CASSLDRDSPLHF

v_call: TRBV6-5
clone_size: -
d_call: -
j_call: TRBJ1-4
cdr3_nt: TGTGCCAGCAATACAGGTTTCTATGAAAAACTGTTTTTT
cdr3_aa: CASNTGFYEKLFF

v_call: TRBV4-1
clone_size: few
d_call: TRBD1
j_call: TRBJ1-1
cdr3_nt: TGCGCCAGCAGCCCGACGGGCAGGGGGATCAGTGAAGCTTTCTTT
cdr3_aa: CASSPTGRGISEAFF

v_call: TRBV5-1
clone_size: -
d_call: -
j_call: TRBJ2-3
cdr3_nt: TGCGCCAGCAGCTTAGACGGGACTAGCACAGATACGCAGTATTTT
cdr3_aa: CASSLDGTSTDTQYF

v_call: TRBV5-4
clone_size: -
d_call: TRBD2
j_call: TRBJ2-1
cdr3_nt: TGTGCCAGCAGCTTGGCGGGGGGGCGAAGTAATGAGCAGTTCTTC
cdr3_aa: CASSLAGGRSNEQFF

v_call: TRBV5-6
clone_size: -
d_call: TRBD1
j_call: TRBJ1-5
cdr3_nt: TGTGCCAGCAGCTGCAATAGGACAGGGTCCGCCTTTCGCAATCAGCCCCAGCATTTT
cdr3_aa: CASSCNRTGSAFRNQPQHF

v_call: TRBV5-1
clone_size: -
d_call: -
j_call: TRBJ1-3
cdr3_nt: TGCGCCAGCAGCTTGGGACAGGTCTCTGGAAACACCATATATTTT
cdr3_aa: CASSLGQVSGNTIYF

v_call: TRBV15
clone_size: once
d_call: -
j_call: TRBJ1-2
cdr3_nt: TGTGCCACCAGCAGAGATCTCCAGTGGGGAGGGTCGTCGTATGGCTACACCTTC
cdr3_aa: CATSRDLQWGGSSYGYTF

v_call: TRBV18
clone_size: -
d_call: -
j_call: TRBJ1-1
cdr3_nt: TGTGCCAGCTCACAACAGTTGGGCCTGAACACTGAAGCTTTCTTT
cdr3_aa: CASSQQLGLNTEAFF

v_call: TRBV27
clone_size: -
d_call: -
j_call: TRBJ2-4
cdr3_nt: TGTGCCAGCAGTCCCCTGGGAGAGAAGGGCAAAAACATTCAGTACTTC
cdr3_aa: CASSPLGEKGKNIQYF

v_call: TRBV29-1
clone_size: -
d_call: -
j_call: TRBJ2-7
cdr3_nt: TGCAGCGTTGTCCTTGAGGTAGCCTACGAGCAGTACTTC
cdr3_aa: CSVVLEVAYEQYF

v_call: TRBV29-1
clone_size: few
d_call: -
j_call: TRBJ1-1
cdr3_nt: TGCAGCGCCTGCTGGGAGGAAGCTTTCTTT
cdr3_aa: CSACWEEAFF

v_call: TRBV7-3
clone_size: -
d_call: -
j_call: TRBJ1-2
cdr3_nt: TGTGCCAGCAGCTTAAACAAATTATCGAACTATGGCTACACCTTC
cdr3_aa: CASSLNKLSNYGYTF

v_call: TRBV5-1
clone_size: once
d_call: -
j_call: TRBJ2-2
cdr3_nt: TGCGCCAGCAGCTTGGATCCTAGAGGCTTTGGGGCGAGCACCGGGGAGCTGTTTTTT
cdr3_aa: CASSLDPRGFGASTGELFF

v_call: TRBV11-2
clone_size: -
d_call: TRBD2
j_call: TRBJ2-1
cdr3_nt: TGTGCCAGCAGCCCTTTACTAGCGGCGTCCTACAATGAGCAGTTCTTC
cdr3_aa: CASSPLLAASYNEQFF

v_call: TRBV12-3/TRBV12-4
clone_size: -
d_call: -
j_call: TRBJ2-7
cdr3_nt: TGTGCCAGCAGTTGGGACTTCTACGAGCAGTACTTC
cdr3_aa: CASSWDFYEQYF

v_call: TRBV2
clone_size: once
d_call: TRBD2
j_call: TRBJ2-5
cdr3_nt: TGTGCCAGCAGCCCCGGGACTAGCGGGGGGGTTGCCCAGTACTTC
cdr3_aa: CASSPGTSGGVAQYF

v_call: TRBV10-2
clone_size: -
d_call: -
j_call: TRBJ2-2
cdr3_nt: TGCGCCAGCAGTGATCTTCATCAGGGAAACACCGGGGAGCTGTTTTTT
cdr3_aa: CASSDLHQGNTGELFF

v_call: TRBV10-3
clone_size: -
d_call: TRBD1
j_call: TRBJ1-6
cdr3_nt: TGTGCCATCAGGGACAGGGGGCCAAACTATAATTCACCCCTCCACTTT
cdr3_aa: CAIRDRGPNYNSPLHF

v_call: TRBV30
clone_size: many
d_call: -
j_call: TRBJ1-6
cdr3_nt: TGTGCCTGGAGTCCCCTAGAGACCCTAAGCCTCAATTCACCCCTCCACTTT
cdr3_aa: CAWSPLETLSLNSPLHF

v_call: TRBV27
clone_size: -
d_call: TRBD1
j_call: TRBJ2-7
cdr3_nt: TGTGCCAGCAGTCCGGGACAGGCCTACGAGCAGTACTTC
cdr3_aa: CASSPGQAYEQYF

v_call: TRBV5-6
clone_size: -
d_call: -
j_call: TRBJ2-1
cdr3_nt: TGTGCCAGCAGCTTGGTCGACGGCAATGAGCAGTTCTTC
cdr3_aa: CASSLVDGNEQFF

v_call: TRBV20-1
clone_size: -
d_call: -
j_call: TRBJ1-5
cdr3_nt: TGCAGTGCTAGTGTGGGGAGGGGGGCTAACGGTCAGCCCCAGCATTTT
cdr3_aa: CSASVGRGANGQPQHF

v_call: TRBV7-9
clone_size: -
d_call: -
j_call: TRBJ1-2
cdr3_nt: TGTGCCACCGCGGGAGGTGGCTACACCTTC
cdr3_aa: CATAGGGYTF

v_call: TRBV24-1
clone_size: -
d_call: TRBD2
j_call: TRBJ2-2
cdr3_nt: TGTGCCACCAGTGAGAGAGGACTAGCGGGGAACACCGGGGAGCTGTTTTTT
cdr3_aa: CATSERGLAGNTGELFF

v_call: TRBV7-6
clone_size: -
d_call: TRBD2
j_call: TRBJ2-1
cdr3_nt: TGTGCCAGCAGCGCTAGCGGGGCTTACAATGAGCAGTTCTTC
cdr3_aa: CASSASGAYNEQFF

v_call: TRBV11-3
clone_size: -
d_call: TRBD1
j_call: TRBJ2-7
cdr3_nt: TGTGCCAGCAGCTTATGGGGACAGGGGGTGAGGGAGCAGTACTTC
cdr3_aa: CASSLWGQGVREQYF

v_call: TRBV9
clone_size: -
d_call: TRBD2
j_call: TRBJ2-7
cdr3_nt: TGTGCCAGCAGCGTAGTTCCTAGCGGAGACGAGCAGTACTTC
cdr3_aa: CASSVVPSGDEQYF

v_call: TRBV5-4
clone_size: once
d_call: TRBD2
j_call: TRBJ2-1
cdr3_nt: TGTGCCAGCAGCCCGAGCGGGAGGTGGGGCGATGAGCAGTTCTTC
cdr3_aa: CASSPSGRWGDEQFF

v_call: TRBV11-1
clone_size: -
d_call: TRBD2
j_call: TRBJ2-3
cdr3_nt: TGTGCCAGCAGAAGACTAGCGGGGGGGACGGGAGATACGCAGTATTTT
cdr3_aa: CASRRLAGGTGDTQYF

v_call: TRBV29-1
clone_size: few
d_call: -
j_call: TRBJ1-3
cdr3_nt: TGCAGCGTTGATGGCAGCTCCCACTCTGGAAACACCATATATTTT
cdr3_aa: CSVDGSSHSGNTIYF

v_call: TRBV23-1
clone_size: -
d_call: TRBD1
j_call: TRBJ2-4
cdr3_nt: TGCGCCAGCAGTCACTCGACAGGGTCGGTAGCCAAAAACATTCAGTACTTC
cdr3_aa: CASSHSTGSVAKNIQYF

v_call: TRBV5-6
clone_size: -
d_call: TRBD2
j_call: TRBJ2-2
cdr3_nt: TGTGCCAGCAGCTACGTAGCGGGGGGAGGCACCGGGGAGCTGTTTTTT
cdr3_aa: CASSYVAGGGTGELFF

v_call: TRBV19
clone_size: -
d_call: -
j_call: TRBJ1-6
cdr3_nt: TGTGCCAGTAGTATTCGGGCAGACCTAAATTCACCCCTCCACTTT
cdr3_aa: CASSIRADLNSPLHF

v_call: TRBV5-6
clone_size: once
d_call: -
j_call: TRBJ1-1
cdr3_nt: TGTGCCAGCACCGGCCGTGAACAGATGAGCACTGAAGCTTTCTTT
cdr3_aa: CASTGREQMSTEAFF

v_call: TRBV15
clone_size: -
d_call: -
j_call: TRBJ1-2
cdr3_nt: TGTGCCACCAGCCTTGGGACTAACTATGGCTACACCTTC
cdr3_aa: CATSLGTNYGYTF

v_call: TRBV18
clone_size: -
d_call: -
j_call: TRBJ1-5
cdr3_nt: TGTGCCAGCTCCTACAGGAATCAGCCCCAGCATTTT
cdr3_aa: CASSYRNQPQHF

v_call: TRBV6-5
clone_size: -
d_call: TRBD1
j_call: TRBJ1-5
cdr3_nt: TGTGCCAGCAAAACGGGACAGGGCAACTATCAGCCCCAGCATTTT
cdr3_aa: CASKTGQGNYQPQHF

v_call: TRBV4-2
clone_size: -
d_call: -
j_call: TRBJ1-4
cdr3_nt: TGTGCCAGCAGCCAAGAGAAAAATGAAAAACTGTTTTTT
cdr3_aa: CASSQEKNEKLFF

v_call: TRBV6-6
clone_size: -
d_call: -
j_call: TRBJ2-7
cdr3_nt: TGTGCCAGCAGTTCTAGATCGGAGCAGTACTTC
cdr3_aa: CASSSRSEQYF

v_call: TRBV2
clone_size: few
d_call: -
j_call: TRBJ1-5
cdr3_nt: TGTGCCAGCAGTGAAGCGGGCACTCCGGGGAGGCCCCAGCATTTT
cdr3_aa: CASSEAGTPGRPQHF